This TCR beta chain comes out of a study of tumor and adjacent non-tumor tissue in lung cancer. TCRbeta libraries were built with three rounds of nested PCR, modified from ARM-PCR. TCRdb re-derived calls from the multiplex PCR reads in MiXCR, one entry per CDR3 protein. Of tens of thousands of distinct CDR3 sequences listed, roughly two thirds were seen once; the top ten hold under 20%. The CDR3 loop spans 15 amino acids. The V segment lost 0 bases and the J segment 5 bases; nucleotides outside the gene matches: 5. Germline CDR1 reads LGHNA; CDR2 reads YNFKEQ. On this clonotype: No antigen is known for it.

The template was RNA from unsorted bulk tissue. More than 3 cm separated this lung sample from the edge of the tumor. Whole-study results and caveats: In normal lung, the top 100 clones were significantly more dominant than in tumor.

Sequenced sample: distant non-tumor lung tissue. This chain connects TRBV4-2 to TRBJ2-3; 7 bases are a match to TRBD2. The TCR sequence derives from a woman between 35 and 50 years old with non-small cell lung cancer. Here the CDR3 reads CASSQDGRAVDTQYF. The CDR3 DNA reads as TGTGCCAGCAGCCAAGATGGGAGGGCGGTAGATACGCAGTATTTT.